The source of this T cell receptor (beta chain) is a study of OX40 agonist ivuxolimab in advanced cancers. Overall study findings and caveats: It was not determined which antigens were specifically recognized by the peripheral T cells that had undergone clonal expansion.

The CDR3 is 14 residues long. The germline V gene has CDR1 GTSNPN and CDR2 SVGIG (reference sequence). V shed 2 bases and J shed 0 bases, with 8 bases lying between them. Here immunoSEQ multiplex PCR was the method, and the copy in TCRdb shows in-frame clones only, minus some. Altogether around 100,000 clones are present, around 92% being singletons, with the ten largest covering around 0.25%. On this clone: As yet, its antigen is unknown. This same CDR3 is encoded by further DNA sequences in the sample.

Sequenced material: CD4+ or CD8+ T cells sorted from blood, taken in a trial of the OX40 agonist ivuxolimab. The gene calls are TRBV30 and TRBJ1-5, with D unresolved. This clonotype originated in an adult with an advanced solid tumor such as melanoma, head and neck, liver or kidney cancer. CDR3 nucleotides: TGTGCCTGGAGTTTAAGAGATAGCAATCAGCCCCAGCATTTT. Its protein is CAWSLRDSNQPQHF.